One sample yielded the 16 T cell receptor beta chains listed below, sequenced in a study of blood T cell repertoires in COVID-19. Profiled with immunoSEQ multiplex PCR; TCRdb holds only in-frame clones, not every one. The sample has hundreds of thousands of clones, approximately 90% seen once; the top ten hold 0.87%. Input material: PBMCs or T cells enriched from blood (not recorded which). The origin of the receptors is a man aged 50-60 years who had been exposed to COVID-19.

This chain links TRBV12-3 or TRBV12-4 with TRBJ2-7, with 7 bases matching TRBD1. The CDR3 has 13 amino acids. J gave up 3 bases and V 3 bases, and 2 bases lay outside the gene matches. This CDR3 is CASSFGTVYEQYF. In DNA, the CDR3 is TGTGCCAGCAGTTTCGGGACAGTCTACGAGCAGTACTTC.

The J gene is TRBJ2-1, the V gene TRBV6-5, with TRBD2 matching 11 bases. With V trimmed by 7 bases and J by 8 bases, 7 bases remained unmatched. The CDR3 is 14 amino acids. The germline V gene has CDR1 MNHEY and CDR2 SVGAGI. The CDR3 sequence: CASMDSGRGDEQFF. CDR3 in DNA: TGTGCCAGCATGGATAGCGGGAGGGGGGATGAGCAGTTCTTC.

The chain employs TRBV4-1 and TRBJ1-6, with TRBD1 matching over 9 bases. V lost 8 bases and J lost 2; bases outside the gene matches: 7. The CDR3 has 16 amino acids. In germline, CDR1 is MGHRA, CDR2 YSYEKL. CDR3 residues: CASSSDRGAYNSPLHF. The CDR3 nucleotides read TGCGCCAGCTCCTCGGACAGGGGTGCCTATAATTCACCCCTCCACTTT.

This chain joins TRBV4-2 and TRBJ1-1; 9 bases are shared with TRBD1. Germline CDR1 and CDR2: LGHNA and YNFKEQ. Trimming cost V 0 bases and J 6 bases; bases outside gene matches: 8. This CDR3 has 16 residues. DNA of the CDR3: TGTGCCAGCAGCCAAGACGCGACAGGGGGATTCGCTGAAGCTTTCTTT. Encoded protein: CASSQDATGGFAEAFF.

CDR3 in DNA: TGTGCCAGCAGTCAGGGAAACACCATATATTTT. The encoded protein is CASSQGNTIYF. V usage is TRBV28 and J usage is TRBJ1-3; D gene uncertain. The CDR3 is 11 residues long. Germline V lookup: CDR1 MDHEN, CDR2 SYDVKM. Trimming removed 5 bases from V and 4 bases from J, with 3 bases in between.

The rearrangement uses TRBV4-2 and TRBJ1-1; 8 nucleotides line up with TRBD1. Trimming took 0 bases from V and 3 from J; bases not matched to a gene: 6. CDR1 is LGHNA, CDR2 YNFKEQ, per germline. The CDR3 runs to 16 residues. CDR3: CASSQDSTGGYTEAFF. CDR3 in DNA: TGTGCCAGCAGCCAAGACTCTACAGGGGGATACACTGAAGCTTTCTTT.

The chain joins TRBV5-1 to TRBJ2-3; the D gene is possibly TRBD2 (5 bases). Trimming cost V 0 bases and J 2 bases, with 10 bases left between them. The CDR3 runs 15 residues. Germline V gene sequence: CDR1 SGHRS, CDR2 YFSETQ. In DNA form, the CDR3 reads TGCGCCAGCAGCTTGGAGCCTAGCCCCACAGATACGCAGTATTTT. It translates to CASSLEPSPTDTQYF.

The CDR3 DNA reads as TGTGCCAGCAGCTTAACGCAGGTCTATGGCTACACCTTC. It specifies CASSLTQVYGYTF. The genes are TRBV7-3 and TRBJ1-2; no definite D call. The germline V gene encodes CDR1 SGHTA and CDR2 FQGTGA. V lost 0 bases to trimming and J lost 4 bases, with 6 bases between them. The CDR3 covers 13 residues. Complete variable domain (other parts from reference TRBV7-3 and TRBJ1-2): GAGVSQTPSNKVTEKGKYVELRCDPISGHTALYWYRQSLGQGPEFLIYFQGTGAADDSGLPNDRFFAVRPEGSVSTLKIQRTERGDSAVYLCASSLTQVYGYTFGSGTRLTVV.

The rearrangement links TRBV11-1 to TRBJ1-1; D unresolved. With 1 base removed from V and 4 bases from J, the gap between germline ends came to 7 bases. CDR3 size: 13 residues. CDR1 SGHAT and CDR2 FQDESV come from the germline V gene (reference sequence). The CDR3 sequence: CASSLEPGTEAFF. CDR3 coding DNA: TGTGCCAGCAGCTTAGAGCCAGGCACTGAAGCTTTCTTT.

The rearrangement uses TRBV7-2 and TRBJ1-2; no clear D gene. Trimming took off 5 bases at V and 4 bases at J, with 14 bases between the two ends. Per the germline V gene, CDR1 is SGHTA and CDR2 is FQGNSA. The length of the CDR3 is 14 residues. CDR3 sequence: CASSPGRGSYGYTF. The CDR3 DNA is TGTGCCAGCAGCCCGGGCCGGGGTTCCTATGGCTACACCTTC. Full variable domain (remainder filled in from reference TRBV7-2 and TRBJ1-2): GAGVSQSPSNKVTEKGKDVELRCDPISGHTALYWYRQSLGQGLEFLIYFQGNSAPDKSGLPSDRFSAERTGGSVSTLTIQRTQQEDSAVYLCASSPGRGSYGYTFGSGTRLTVV.

The chain is built from TRBV24-1 and TRBJ1-2; 9 nucleotides align to TRBD1. Looked up from germline, CDR1 is KGHDR and CDR2 is SFDVKD. The trim removed 5 bases at V and 3 bases at J, leaving 9 bases unmatched. The CDR3 length is 16 residues. The CDR3 is CATSGEPGQGYYGYTF. In DNA form, the CDR3 reads TGTGCCACCAGTGGCGAGCCGGGACAGGGTTACTATGGCTACACCTTC.

CDR3 in amino acids: CASEAGLYSYEQYF. In DNA, the CDR3 is TGTGCCAGTGAAGCGGGACTCTACTCCTACGAGCAGTACTTC. The chain couples TRBV6-5 to TRBJ2-7, with 7 positions matching TRBD2. Unmatched junction bases numbered 8, after V lost 9 bases and J lost 0 bases. The germline CDR1 and CDR2 sequences are MNHEY and SVGAGI. This CDR3 has 14 amino acids.

The CDR3 spells CASSALDRGIYEQYF. CDR3 DNA sequence: TGTGCCAGCAGCGCCCTGGACAGGGGAATATACGAGCAGTACTTC. The rearrangement links TRBV5-4 to TRBJ2-7; 9 positions agree with TRBD1. V was clipped by 4 bases and J by 4 bases; unmatched bases: 9. Germline CDR1 SGHNT, CDR2 YYREEE (reference sequence). The CDR3 length is 15 residues.

The V and J genes are TRBV21-1 and TRBJ2-7; TRBD1 is taken as the D call from the table, unchecked against the DNA. TRBV21-1 is given as a pseudogene. This CDR3 region has 16 residues. The CDR3 nucleotides are TGTGCCAGCAGCGACCCGATTGACAGGCACTCCTACGAGCAGTACGTC. Translating it yields CASSDPIDRHSYEQYV.

The genes are TRBV7-9 and TRBJ2-7, with TRBD1 matching over 7 bases. Looked up from germline, CDR1 is SEHNR and CDR2 is FQNEAQ (reference sequence). The CDR3 spans 13 residues. V gave up 8 bases and J gave up 2 bases; unmatched junction bases: 6. Here the CDR3 DNA reads TGTGCCAGCGGGGACAGCTTTACCTACGAGCAGTACTTC. Translation gives CASGDSFTYEQYF.

The chain combines TRBV30 with TRBJ1-4; tentative D call: TRBD1 (5 bases). Germline values: CDR1 GTSNPN, CDR2 SVGIG (reference sequence). The ends were cut back, 3 bases at V and 8 bases at J, with 13 bases in the middle. This CDR3 region has 13 residues. The CDR3 protein is CAWSPYRNEKLFF. The CDR3 DNA reads as TGTGCCTGGAGCCCTTACAGGAACGAAAAACTGTTTTTT.